This TCR beta chain appears in the sequencing data of a study of blood T cell repertoires in COVID-19. Overall study: PBMCs, B-cell-depleted T cells, or T cells provided the cDNA or gDNA that made up the material.

The CDR3 covers 15 residues. Unmatched junction bases numbered 13, after V lost 8 bases and J lost 7 bases. Germline values: CDR1 SGHAT, CDR2 FQDESV (reference sequence). In the source study's methods: Reference gene primer amplification in the assay estimated nucleated cell counts. Profiled with immunoSEQ multiplex PCR; TCRdb holds only in-frame clones, not every one. V and J calls and clone size are those listed in that table; D and trimming were worked out from the DNA. Altogether about 57,000 clones are present, 79% being singletons, with the ten largest covering 3% to 3.5%. The chain employs TRBV11-1 and TRBJ1-2; TRBD1 aligns across 10 bases. This receptor was taken from a man aged 60 to 75 with acute or convalescent COVID-19. The sample comprised peripheral blood. CDR3 residues: CASETRTGGIGGYTF. For the CDR3, the DNA is TGTGCCAGCGAGACCCGGACAGGGGGTATAGGTGGCTACACCTTC.